The clone carrying this TCR beta chain has just a few counts. As yet, its antigen is unknown. The data originate from a study of blood T cells in healthy people across ages. Combining a sample-barcoded 5' primer with a J-beta primer mix, a second PCR ran for 7 to 11 cycles. TCRdb analysed the 5' RACE reads with MiXCR anew, one entry per CDR3 protein. The table shows about 570,000 distinct CDR3 sequences, with approximately 26% occurring only once. Study-level results: Because sorting was not performed, PBMCs prevented conclusive naive versus antigen-experienced comparison.

The CDR3 runs 18 residues. Trimming left V 1 base short and J 1 base short, with 18 bases between. Germline V gene lookup returns CDR1 SGHTA and CDR2 FQGNSA. These data were also filed under a second study, of T cells of mothers and their children.

The chain has TRBV7-2 and TRBJ2-3, with a weak D call TRBD2 (5 bases). Source material: blood. The clonotype was recovered from a boy aged 2 to 9 in good health. CDR3 sequence (DNA): TGTGCCAGCAGCTTAGTCCCTAGGGCTAGCCTTGGCACAGATACGCAGTATTTT. Its translation is CASSLVPRASLGTDTQYF. The variable domain in full, with the rest retrieved from reference TRBV7-2 and TRBJ2-3, is GAGVSQSPSNKVTEKGKDVELRCDPISGHTALYWYRQSLGQGLEFLIYFQGNSAPDKSGLPSDRFSAERTGGSVSTLTIQRTQQEDSAVYLCASSLVPRASLGTDTQYFGPGTRLTVL.